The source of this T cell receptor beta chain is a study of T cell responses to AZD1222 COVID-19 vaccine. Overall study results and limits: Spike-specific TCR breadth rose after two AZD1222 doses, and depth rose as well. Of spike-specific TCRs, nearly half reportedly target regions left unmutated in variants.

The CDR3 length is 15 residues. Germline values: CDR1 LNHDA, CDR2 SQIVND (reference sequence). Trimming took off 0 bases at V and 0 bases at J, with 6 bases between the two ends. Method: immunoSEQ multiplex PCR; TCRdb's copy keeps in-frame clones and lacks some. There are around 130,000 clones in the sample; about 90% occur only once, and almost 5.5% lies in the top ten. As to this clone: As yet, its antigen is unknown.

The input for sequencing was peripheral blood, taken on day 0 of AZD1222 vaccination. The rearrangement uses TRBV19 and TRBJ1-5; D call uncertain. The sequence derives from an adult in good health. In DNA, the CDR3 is TGTGCCAGTAGTATAGATAGTCCTAGCAATCAGCCCCAGCATTTT. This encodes CASSIDSPSNQPQHF.